The T cell receptor (beta chain) under discussion was sequenced for a study of blood T cell repertoires in COVID-19. During active infection, Seattle patients enrolled and were then monitored through disease. Using immunoSEQ multiplex PCR, the repertoire was profiled, and TCRdb retains in-frame clones only, with some absent. The sample has 200,000 to 300,000 clones, roughly 85% seen once. The CDR3 loop spans 13 amino acids. V gave up 5 bases and J gave up 7 bases, with 11 bases separating them. CDR1 is SGHTA and CDR2 is FQGNSA in the germline V gene. The sample consisted of peripheral blood. The sequence was collected from a man over 45 with COVID-19, enrolled during active disease. The chain is built from TRBV7-2 and TRBJ1-4; D might be TRBD1 (5 bases). Here the CDR3 DNA reads TGTGCCAGCAGCAGTGCAGGGTTTGAAAAACTGTTTTTT. Protein: CASSSAGFEKLFF. Drawing the rest from reference TRBV7-2 and TRBJ1-4, the complete variable domain is GAGVSQSPSNKVTEKGKDVELRCDPISGHTALYWYRQSLGQGLEFLIYFQGNSAPDKSGLPSDRFSAERTGGSVSTLTIQRTQQEDSAVYLCASSSAGFEKLFFGSGTQLSVL.